This is a list of T cell receptor beta chains from one sample in a study of OX40 agonist ivuxolimab in advanced cancers. The table came from immunoSEQ multiplex PCR; TCRdb's copy has only in-frame clones and leaves some out. The sample holds approximately 89,000 clones, roughly 84% seen once. Source: CD4+ or CD8+ T cells sorted from blood, taken in a trial of the OX40 agonist ivuxolimab. The receptor source for this set is an adult with an advanced solid tumor such as melanoma, head and neck, liver or kidney cancer. Each CDR3 is given with its conserved first and last residue. D genes are given only for firm matches. Size values are once, few and many counts, or a class for expanded clones, and some rows have none.

DNA	CDR3	D	size	J	length	V
TGTGCCAGCAGCGCTGGGACTAGCTGGGCCGGCGAGCAGTTCTTC	CASSAGTSWAGEQFF	TRBD2	few	TRBJ2-1	15	TRBV9
TGTGCCAGCAGTGTGGAGGGTACTACGAACACTGAAGCTTTCTTT	CASSVEGTTNTEAFF	NA	NA	TRBJ1-1	15	TRBV6-4
TGTGCCAGCAGCCCCTCCCCGACAGGCCTCTCCTACGAGCAGTACTTC	CASSPSPTGLSYEQYF	NA	once	TRBJ2-7	16	TRBV11-2
TGTGCCAGCAGTTCGGGACTAGCCTACAATGAGCAGTTCTTC	CASSSGLAYNEQFF	TRBD2	NA	TRBJ2-1	14	TRBV7-2
TGTGCCAGCATACCGACAGGGAGCACTGAAGCTTTCTTT	CASIPTGSTEAFF	TRBD1	once	TRBJ1-1	13	TRBV2
TGCGCCAGCAGCTTGGGGACAGGGGCAGATACGCAGTATTTT	CASSLGTGADTQYF	TRBD1	NA	TRBJ2-3	14	TRBV5-1
TGTGCCATCAGTGAGTCGAATAGCGGGGGCAATGAGCAGTTCTTC	CAISESNSGGNEQFF	TRBD2	NA	TRBJ2-1	15	TRBV10-3
TGTGCCAGCAAGGCCGGGACTGGTCAAGAGACCCAGTACTTC	CASKAGTGQETQYF	NA	NA	TRBJ2-5	14	TRBV6-1
TGTGCCAGCAGCTTGGGGGTAGGTAGCAATCAGCCCCAGCATTTT	CASSLGVGSNQPQHF	NA	NA	TRBJ1-5	15	TRBV7-8
TGCAGCGTTCGACAGGGAGGGTGGGAAGGCTACACCTTC	CSVRQGGWEGYTF	TRBD1	once	TRBJ1-2	13	TRBV29-1
TGTGCCAGCAGCTTACCCTTGGGACTAGCGGGGGTCCAAGAGACCCAGTACTTC	CASSLPLGLAGVQETQYF	TRBD2	NA	TRBJ2-5	18	TRBV7-2
TGTGCCAGCAGTGTACCCGGGCGGACAGGGGGCTCCGAAGCTTTCTTT	CASSVPGRTGGSEAFF	TRBD1	NA	TRBJ1-1	16	TRBV6-1
TGCGCCAGCACGCCGTGGGAATACGAGCAGTACTTC	CASTPWEYEQYF	NA	NA	TRBJ2-7	12	TRBV10-1
TGTGCCAGCAGCCAAGTCGGCTTGAACACTGAAGCTTTCTTT	CASSQVGLNTEAFF	NA	NA	TRBJ1-1	14	TRBV4-2
TGTGCCAGCAGCCGACTAGCCATCAACACAGATACGCAGTATTTT	CASSRLAINTDTQYF	TRBD2	NA	TRBJ2-3	15	TRBV7-3
TGTGCCAGCAGCCCCGGACGCTACGAGCAGTACTTC	CASSPGRYEQYF	NA	once	TRBJ2-7	12	TRBV5-6
TGCGCCAGCAGCCCCCTGACCGAGTATGGCTACACCTTC	CASSPLTEYGYTF	NA	NA	TRBJ1-2	13	TRBV4-1
TGTGCCAGCAGTGGACTACCGGGACTAGCATCCCACTACGAGCAGTACTTC	CASSGLPGLASHYEQYF	TRBD2	NA	TRBJ2-7	17	TRBV25-1
TGTGCTAGTGGCCTGGGACAGCGACCCTACGAGCAGTACTTC	CASGLGQRPYEQYF	TRBD1	once	TRBJ2-7	14	TRBV12-5
TGTGCCAGCAGCTTGTGGACAGGGGAAACCGGGGAGCTGTTTTTT	CASSLWTGETGELFF	TRBD1	NA	TRBJ2-2	15	TRBV7-8
TGCGCCAGCAGCTTAGGGGGGCCGGGACACGGCACCGGGGAGCTGTTTTTT	CASSLGGPGHGTGELFF	NA	NA	TRBJ2-2	17	TRBV5-1
TGCGCCAGCAGCGCGTCAGGGGCGCGGACAGATACGCAGTATTTT	CASSASGARTDTQYF	NA	NA	TRBJ2-3	15	TRBV5-1
TGTGCCAGCAGCTCCTCAAAGAACACCGGGGAGCTGTTTTTT	CASSSSKNTGELFF	NA	NA	TRBJ2-2	14	TRBV5-4
TGTGCCAGCAGCAAGGGGCCAATCGGTGGCTACACCTTC	CASSKGPIGGYTF	NA	NA	TRBJ1-2	13	TRBV12-1
TGTGCCAGCAGCTTTAGCAATTACGAGCAGTACTTC	CASSFSNYEQYF	NA	NA	TRBJ2-7	12	TRBV7-2
TGTGCCAGCAGCTTATTGGGGGCTTTCTTT	CASSLLGAFF	NA	NA	TRBJ1-1	10	TRBV7-9
TGTGCCAGCAGTTCCCTGGCGGGGGGAGGTTGGGCCGAGCAGTACTTC	CASSSLAGGGWAEQYF	TRBD2	NA	TRBJ2-7	16	TRBV27
TGCGCCAGCAGCCCGGACAGGGACGGTCAGCCCCAGCATTTT	CASSPDRDGQPQHF	TRBD1	NA	TRBJ1-5	14	TRBV5-1
TGTGCCAGCATCCCTAGCGGGGGGGTTTACAATGAGCAGTTCTTC	CASIPSGGVYNEQFF	TRBD2	NA	TRBJ2-1	15	TRBV11-2
TGTGCCAGCAGCTTGCAGGATTCACAATATGGCTACACCTTC	CASSLQDSQYGYTF	NA	NA	TRBJ1-2	14	TRBV5-8
TGTGCCAGCAGTCCCCCGGGACGGTCTAATGAAAAACTGTTTTTT	CASSPPGRSNEKLFF	NA	NA	TRBJ1-4	15	TRBV6-1
TGTGCCAGCAGCTTGAGCCGACGGCAGTACTTC	CASSLSRRQYF	NA	NA	TRBJ2-7	11	TRBV7-2
TGTGCCAGCAGTTACAAGGGGGTAGGGAGCAATCAGCCCCAGCATTTT	CASSYKGVGSNQPQHF	NA	NA	TRBJ1-5	16	TRBV6-5
TGCGCCAGCAGCCAAGAGAGAACTAGCGGGGGAACCGGGGAGCTGTTTTTT	CASSQERTSGGTGELFF	TRBD2	NA	TRBJ2-2	17	TRBV4-3
TGTGCCAGCGCGGGGGGGACGAGCACAGATACGCAGTATTTT	CASAGGTSTDTQYF	TRBD2	NA	TRBJ2-3	14	TRBV9
TGTGCCATCAGTCTCGAAGAGACAAGTAAGTATGAAGCTTTCTTT	CAISLEETSKYEAFF	NA	NA	TRBJ1-1	15	TRBV10-3
TGCGCCAGCAGCCAGGACGGGACCAATCAGCCCCAGCATTTT	CASSQDGTNQPQHF	NA	once	TRBJ1-5	14	TRBV5-1
TGTGCCATCAGTGAAGGGGGCCGGGCAACTAATGAAAAACTGTTTTTT	CAISEGGRATNEKLFF	TRBD1	NA	TRBJ1-4	16	TRBV10-3
TGTGCCAGCAGTCCAGAGTCCCCCACAGATACGCAGTATTTT	CASSPESPTDTQYF	NA	NA	TRBJ2-3	14	TRBV6-5
TGTGCCAGCAGAAGGACTAGCGGGGGGAGCACAGATACGCAGTATTTT	CASRRTSGGSTDTQYF	TRBD2	NA	TRBJ2-3	16	TRBV6-6
TGTGCCAGCAGGGCTTCGGACAGGGGGAACTATGGCTACACCTTC	CASRASDRGNYGYTF	TRBD1	NA	TRBJ1-2	15	TRBV6-5
TGTGCCAGCAGTACCTTCCTCGGGACTGGAGCTTTCTTT	CASSTFLGTGAFF	NA	NA	TRBJ1-1	13	TRBV6-5
TGTGCCAGCAGCCCCTTCCAAGGGAGCACAGATACGCAGTATTTT	CASSPFQGSTDTQYF	NA	NA	TRBJ2-3	15	TRBV27
TGTGCCAGCAGCGTCACCCTTGGTTCCCAAGAGACCCAGTACTTC	CASSVTLGSQETQYF	NA	NA	TRBJ2-5	15	TRBV9
TGTGCCAGCTCACCACCGGACAGGGTAGGATCTCGGTATAATTCACCCCTCCACTTT	CASSPPDRVGSRYNSPLHF	TRBD1	NA	TRBJ1-6	19	TRBV18
TGTGCCAGCAGCGCCCAGGGAAAGGGGGATTCACCCCTCCACTTT	CASSAQGKGDSPLHF	NA	few	TRBJ1-6	15	TRBV9
TGTGCCAGCAGCTTAGATTTAAGGGACAACTATGGCTACACCTTC	CASSLDLRDNYGYTF	NA	NA	TRBJ1-2	15	TRBV7-2
TGTGCCAGCAGGCCTAGACGGGTAGTGAACACTGAAGCTTTCTTT	CASRPRRVVNTEAFF	NA	NA	TRBJ1-1	15	TRBV6-1
TGTGCCAGTCGCCCGGGTGCGAATGAGCAGTTCTTC	CASRPGANEQFF	NA	NA	TRBJ2-1	12	TRBV6-1